These T cell receptor beta chains were read from a single sample in a study of graft-versus-host responses after intestinal transplantation. The protocol was immunoSEQ multiplex PCR, while the TCRdb copy is restricted to in-frame clones and leaves out a portion. The sample holds 100,000 or so clones, over 85% seen once. These receptors have no identified antigens. Here the sequenced sample was unstimulated CD8+ T cells sorted from spleen or lymph node cells, taken before transplant. The receptors derive from a human donor who was the organ donor for an intestinal transplant. The CDR3 runs from the conserved cysteine through the conserved F or W. D genes are given only for firm matches.

TRBV12-5	TRBD1	TRBJ1-6	CASGLKRDRGPGPPLHF
TRBV13	.	TRBJ2-7	CASSLGRSYEQYF
TRBV25-1	.	TRBJ2-3	CASSGAGTQGDTQYF
TRBV4-3	.	TRBJ1-1	CASSQRGWVDTEAFF
TRBV7-9	.	TRBJ2-5	CASSLVQVQETRYF
TRBV19	.	TRBJ1-1	CASSSPPRPRGLNTEAFF
TRBV21-1	.	TRBJ2-3	CASSNGTGEKSTDTQYF
TRBV5-1	TRBD1	TRBJ1-2	CASSDLTGAYGYTF
TRBV7-6	.	TRBJ2-3	CASSPELEDTQYF
TRBV7-2	.	TRBJ2-2	CASSPPGGELFF